The 19 T cell receptor beta chains below come from one sample, sequenced in a study of tumor and adjacent non-tumor tissue in lung cancer (dated by TCRdb to 2017 to 2018). RNA was extracted from bulk unsorted tissue and checked for quality with a NanoDrop ND-1000 and an Agilent 2100. Normal lung samples were distant non-tumor tissue taken more than 3 cm from the tumor edge. The library was generated by multiplex PCR. Sequencing was carried out with an Illumina HiSeq 2500. TCRbeta libraries were constructed through three rounds of nested PCR with primers (Table S4) according to protocols adapted from ARM-PCR. TCRdb reprocessing: public reads trimmed at Q25 with fastp, clones called with MiXCR, in-frame beta chains kept. Identical CDR3 protein sequences are pooled into one entry, listed with their most common genes and DNA. Within this sample are approximately 120,000 distinct CDR3 sequences, with over 55% of them counted one time only. Under 20% of the sample is in the top ten clones.

Sequenced input: distant non-tumor lung tissue. The receptors originated from a man aged 55 to 70 with non-small cell lung cancer.

Comment on this clonotype: A read error may be the cause here, since a much bigger clone is one base away. The chain combines TRBV13 with TRBJ2-1; TRBD2 aligns across 13 bases. This CDR3 is 17 amino acids long. Looked up from germline, CDR1 is PRHDT and CDR2 is FYEKMQ (reference sequence). The DNA for the CDR3 is TGTGCCATCAGCCCGGGACTAGCGGGGCAATCCTACAATGAGCAGTTCTTC. Translating gives CAISPGLAGQSYNEQFF.

This clonotype appeared once. A much more abundant neighbour one base away suggests this may be a read error. J is TRBJ2-5 and V is TRBV19, with D perhaps matching TRBD1 (6 bases). The CDR3 has 18 amino acids. With 7 bases removed from V and 1 base from J, the gap between germline ends came to 25 bases. Germline V lookup: CDR1 LNHDA, CDR2 SQIVND (reference sequence). The CDR3 protein is CASTQRGKEFMGQETQYF. The CDR3 DNA reads TGTGCCAGTACCCAAAGGGGGAAGGAGTTTATGGGCCAAGAGACCCAGTACTTC.

This clonotype was recorded once. The chain has TRBV11-1 and TRBJ1-6, with 9 nucleotides matching TRBD1. The CDR3 totals 15 residues. J was trimmed by 13 bases and V by 5 bases; bases with no gene match: 12. CDR1 is SGHAT, CDR2 FQDESV, per germline (reference sequence). The CDR3 nucleotides are TGTGCCAGCAGCCAAGGACAGGGGAACATTTCGCCCCTCCACTTT. Translating it yields CASSQGQGNISPLHF.

To note about this clonotype: The junction differs from germline at one of its ends, possibly a read error. J is TRBJ2-2 and V is TRBV5-6; possibly TRBD1 for D (5 bases). This CDR3 contains 14 residues. Germline CDR1 SGHDT, CDR2 YYEEEE. CDR3 sequence: CVSSTGYNTGELFF. Here the CDR3 DNA reads TGTGTCAGCAGCACAGGATACAACACCGGGGAGCTGTTTTTT.

This chain joins TRBV6-5 and TRBJ2-3; perhaps TRBD2 as D (6 bases). Per the germline V gene, CDR1 is MNHEY and CDR2 is SVGAGI. The CDR3 is made up of 14 amino acids. The CDR3 reads CDTYGGSVTDTQYF. For the CDR3, the DNA is TGTGACACCTACGGGGGTTCAGTCACAGATACGCAGTATTTT.

This chain links TRBV11-2 with TRBJ2-5; the match to TRBD1 covers 7 bases. Germline trimming cut 6 bases from V and 6 bases from J; bases unmatched to any gene: 13. From germline, CDR1 is SGHAT and CDR2 FQNNGV. CDR3 length: 15 amino acids. This CDR3 is CASSPDRFGSKTQYF. The CDR3 nucleotides are TGTGCCAGCAGTCCGGACAGGTTTGGCTCTAAGACCCAGTACTTC.

A remark on this clonotype: A read error may explain this, as a much larger clone is one base away. The chain recombines TRBV12-3 or TRBV12-4 with TRBJ1-1; possible D gene TRBD1, 5 bases. There are 12 residues in the CDR3. The germline V and J ends were trimmed by 10 bases and 6 bases, with 15 bases remaining between them. The CDR3 here is CANQGIEPEAFF. The CDR3 bases are TGTGCCAACCAGGGTATAGAGCCTGAAGCTTTCTTT.

As to this clonotype: This may stem from a read error, because a much larger clone lies one nucleotide away. J is TRBJ2-2 and V is TRBV5-4; D perhaps matches TRBD1 (5 bases). The V end lost 2 bases, the J end lost 4 bases, and 12 bases lay between the germline ends. The germline V gene encodes CDR1 SGHNT and CDR2 YYREEE (reference sequence). This CDR3 region has 15 residues. The CDR3 region is CASSFGREGTGELFF. In DNA form, the CDR3 reads TGTGCCAGCAGCTTTGGCAGGGAAGGCACCGGGGAGCTGTTTTTT. The variable domain in full, with the rest retrieved from reference TRBV5-4 and TRBJ2-2, is ETGVTQSPTHLIKTRGQQVTLRCSSQSGHNTVSWYQQALGQGPQFIFQYYREEENGRGNFPPRFSGLQFPNYSSELNVNALELDDSALYLCASSFGREGTGELFFGEGSRLTVL.

For this clonotype: A much larger clone lies one base from this, so it may be a read error. Here the CDR3 DNA reads TGCACTGCTAGAGAGTGGAGGGGGCAGGACTATGGCTACACCTTC. Translation gives CTAREWRGQDYGYTF. The chain combines TRBV20-1 with TRBJ1-2; 7 bases are shared with TRBD1. Germline assignment: CDR1 DFQATT and CDR2 SNEGSKA (reference sequence). The CDR3 has 15 residues.

Worth noting for this clonotype: Its ends do not fully match the called genes, so a read error is possible. This chain connects TRBV6-5 to TRBJ1-2; D gene uncertain. Germline assignment: CDR1 MNHEY and CDR2 SVGAGI. The length of the CDR3 is 14 residues. The CDR3 DNA follows: TGTGTCAGCAGTTACTCGGCGGAGAACTATGGCTACACCTTC. This encodes CVSSYSAENYGYTF.

There are many counts of this clonotype. This chain links TRBV6-5 with TRBJ2-1; 8 positions match TRBD2. The CDR3 totals 15 residues. Germline CDR1 reads MNHEY; CDR2 reads SVGAGI. V shed 4 bases and J 6 bases; nucleotides not matched to a gene: 8. The CDR3 sequence: CASSFVAGSSNEQFF. The CDR3 DNA is TGTGCCAGCAGTTTTGTAGCGGGGTCTTCCAATGAGCAGTTCTTC.

With regard to this clonotype: This may be a read error: a much more frequent sequence differs by one nucleotide. V usage is TRBV7-8 and J usage is TRBJ2-7, with D tentatively TRBD1 (5 bases). Judging by the DNA end, TRBJ2-1 fits better; the J call may be wrong. Germline lookup yields CDR1 SGHVS and CDR2 FQNEAQ. CDR3 length: 16 amino acids. In nucleotides, the CDR3 is TGTGCCAGCAGCCACCTTCTTACGACAGATTCCTACGAGCAGTTCTTC. Translation: CASSHLLTTDSYEQFF.

For this clonotype: A read error may produce the germline difference seen at one junction end. The chain links TRBV11-2 to TRBJ2-3; D remains ambiguous. Germline V gene data show CDR1 as SGHAT and CDR2 as FQNNGV. The CDR3 totals 13 residues. In nucleotides, the CDR3 is TGCGCCTGCAGCTTTGAGTCTGGAGATACGCAGTATTTT. Its translation is CACSFESGDTQYF.

In the case of this clonotype: At one end the junction does not follow the germline gene, possibly because of a read error. CDR3 sequence reads: CTSNLDTKETQYF. The CDR3 DNA is TGTACCAGCAACTTAGACACTAAAGAGACCCAGTACTTC. The rearrangement uses TRBV11-2 and TRBJ2-5; D remains ambiguous. Germline-derived CDR1 and CDR2 are SGHAT and FQNNGV. There are 13 residues in the CDR3.

This clonotype appeared once. Possible read error: a much larger clone is one base away. The chain recombines TRBV11-2 with TRBJ2-1, with 7 nucleotides matching TRBD2. The CDR3 length is 16 residues. Germline CDR1 and CDR2: SGHAT and FQNNGV. CDR3 sequence (DNA): TGTGCCAGCAGCTTAAGGCGGGGGTATACTACAAATGAGCACTTCTTC. It codes for CASSLRRGYTTNEHFF.

Regarding this clonotype: Mismatch with germline at one junction end may stem from a read error. The chain is built from TRBV5-6 and TRBJ1-1; no clear D. The CDR3 is 15 amino acids. Germline CDR1 SGHDT, CDR2 YYEEEE. Written as DNA, the CDR3 is TGCGCCAGCAGCTCCCCCGAAGGGCCTAACACTGAAGCTTTCTTT. Protein: CASSSPEGPNTEAFF.

With regard to this clonotype: A read error may account for a junction end that differs from germline. This chain connects TRBV5-6 to TRBJ1-2; D is possibly TRBD1 (5 bases). The CDR3 runs to 14 residues. The germline V gene encodes CDR1 SGHDT and CDR2 YYEEEE. As DNA, the CDR3 is TGCGCCAGCCGCACCGAGGGGCATAACTATGGCTACACCTTC. Its translation: CASRTEGHNYGYTF.

With respect to this clonotype: This may come from a read error, since a much larger clone is one base off. This chain connects TRBV6-1 to TRBJ1-2, with D tentatively TRBD1 (6 bases). CDR1 and CDR2 from the germline V gene are MNHNS and SASEGT. The CDR3 spans 15 residues. CDR3 in DNA: TGTGCCGGCAGTGAAGGCGGGACACGGGACTATGGCTACACCTTC. It is translated as CAGSEGGTRDYGYTF.

In the case of this clonotype: At one end, the junction sequence differs from germline, possibly due to a read error. The chain combines TRBV4-3 with TRBJ1-1; 8 nucleotides agree with TRBD1. This CDR3 is built from 16 residues. The V gene's germline CDR1 is LGHNA and CDR2 YSLEER. The CDR3 sequence: CTSSQPGTGLSTEAFF. The CDR3, as DNA: TGCACCAGCAGCCAACCCGGGACAGGTTTGAGCACTGAAGCTTTCTTT.